This paragraph reports one TCR beta chain. As processed by the authors: Cell counts per sample came from amplifying reference gene primers. The protocol was immunoSEQ multiplex PCR, while the TCRdb copy is restricted to in-frame clones and leaves out a portion. The DNA was the basis for D and trimming; V, J and clone size are from that table. The sample includes under 250,000 clones, approximately 90% seen only once; the top ten take approximately 0.69%. This specimen comes from a study of blood T cell repertoires in COVID-19. As for the study in general: Both acute and convalescent COVID-19 samples were obtained from the United States, Italy and Spain. Sources were T cells, B-cell-depleted T cells, or PBMCs; the material itself was cDNA or gDNA.

The germline gives CDR1 SGHRS, CDR2 YFSETQ. The CDR3 length is 14 residues. J was trimmed by 8 bases and V by 2 bases; bases with no gene match: 6. The clonotype was recovered from a man aged 35-49 years with acute or convalescent COVID-19. Material for sequencing was peripheral blood. The rearrangement uses TRBV5-1 and TRBJ2-1; TRBD2 agrees at 8 bases. CDR3 region: CASSLPGRADEQFF. CDR3 DNA sequence: TGCGCCAGCAGCTTACCCGGGAGGGCCGATGAGCAGTTCTTC.